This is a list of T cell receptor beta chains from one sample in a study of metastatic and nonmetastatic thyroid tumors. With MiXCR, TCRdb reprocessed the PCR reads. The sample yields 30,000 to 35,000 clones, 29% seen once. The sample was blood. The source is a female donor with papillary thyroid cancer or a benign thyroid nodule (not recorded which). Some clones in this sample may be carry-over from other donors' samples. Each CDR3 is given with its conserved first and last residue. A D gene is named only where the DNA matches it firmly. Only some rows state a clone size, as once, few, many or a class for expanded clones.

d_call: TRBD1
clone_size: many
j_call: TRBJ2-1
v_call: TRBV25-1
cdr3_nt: TGTGCCAGCAGTGAATTAGTTGTCAGGGGGCTGGATGAGCAGTTCTTC
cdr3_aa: CASSELVVRGLDEQFF

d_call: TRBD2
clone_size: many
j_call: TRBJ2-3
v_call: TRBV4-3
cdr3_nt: TGCGCCAGCAGGGGAGCGGGGTACGGTTCAGATACGCAGTATTTT
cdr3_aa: CASRGAGYGSDTQYF

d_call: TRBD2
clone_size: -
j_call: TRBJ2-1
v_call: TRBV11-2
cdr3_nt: TGTGCCAGCAGCCCGCGCGGACTAGAGGTCTCCTACAGTGAGCAGTTCTTC
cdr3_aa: CASSPRGLEVSYSEQFF

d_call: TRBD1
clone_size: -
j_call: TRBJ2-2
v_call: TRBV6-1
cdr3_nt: TGTGCCAGCACCACAATCGAGGGGGCCGTAGGGTTTTTT
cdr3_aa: CASTTIEGAVGFF

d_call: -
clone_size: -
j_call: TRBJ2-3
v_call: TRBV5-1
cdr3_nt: TGCGCCAGCAGCTTGGAGACAGATACGCAGTATTTT
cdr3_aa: CASSLETDTQYF

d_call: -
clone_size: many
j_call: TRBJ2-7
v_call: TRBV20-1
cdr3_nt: TGCAGTGCTAGACTTACTAGCTACGAGCAGTACTTC
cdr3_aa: CSARLTSYEQYF

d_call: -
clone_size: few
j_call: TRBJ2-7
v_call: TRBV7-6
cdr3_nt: TGTGCCAGCAGCCGGGAAGGAGGGGGCGCCTACGAGCAGTACTTC
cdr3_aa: CASSREGGGAYEQYF

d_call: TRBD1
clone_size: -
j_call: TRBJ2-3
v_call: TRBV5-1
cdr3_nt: TGCGCCAGCAGCTTGGAGACAGGGAAGTCGACAGATACGCAGTATTTT
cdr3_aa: CASSLETGKSTDTQYF

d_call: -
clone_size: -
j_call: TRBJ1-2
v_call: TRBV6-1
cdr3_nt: TGTGCCAGCAGCCCGGGGGGGCAAGTCTATGGCTACACCTTC
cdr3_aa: CASSPGGQVYGYTF

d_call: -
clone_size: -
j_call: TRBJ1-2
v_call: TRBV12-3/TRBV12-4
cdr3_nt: TGTACCAGCATCCAAAATCTCCAGGGTGAATATGGCTACACCTTC
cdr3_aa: CTSIQNLQGEYGYTF

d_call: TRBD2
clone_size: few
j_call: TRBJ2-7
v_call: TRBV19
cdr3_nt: TGTGCCAGTTCTGTTAGCGGGGCGAATTACGAGCAGTACTTC
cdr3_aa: CASSVSGANYEQYF

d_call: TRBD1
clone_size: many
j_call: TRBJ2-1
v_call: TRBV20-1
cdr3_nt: TGCAGTGCACCTAACGACAGGGGATACAATGAGCAGTTCTTC
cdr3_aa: CSAPNDRGYNEQFF

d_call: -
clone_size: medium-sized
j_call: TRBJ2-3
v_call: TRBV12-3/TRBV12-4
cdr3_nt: TGTGCCAGCAGAAAGGAGTCCAGTGGGACAGATACGCAGTATTTT
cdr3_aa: CASRKESSGTDTQYF

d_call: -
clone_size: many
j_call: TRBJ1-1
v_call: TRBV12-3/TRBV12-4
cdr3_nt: TGTGCCAGCAGTTTTAGGGGGGGCACTGAAGCTTTCTTT
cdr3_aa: CASSFRGGTEAFF

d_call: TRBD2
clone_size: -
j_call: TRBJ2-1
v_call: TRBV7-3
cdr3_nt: TGTGCCAGCAGCTCCCTAGCGGGAGGGACAAATGAGCAGTTCTTC
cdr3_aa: CASSSLAGGTNEQFF

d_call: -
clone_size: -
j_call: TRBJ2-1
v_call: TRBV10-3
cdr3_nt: TGTGCCATCAGCGATACTATCGGGATCCACAATGAGCAGTTCTTC
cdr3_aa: CAISDTIGIHNEQFF

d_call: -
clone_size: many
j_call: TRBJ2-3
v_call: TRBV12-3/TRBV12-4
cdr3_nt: TGTGCCAGCAGCCCAATGGGGGGGCGATCGGATACGCAGTATTTT
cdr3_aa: CASSPMGGRSDTQYF

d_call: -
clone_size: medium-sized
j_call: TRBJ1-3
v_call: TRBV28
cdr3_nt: TGTGCCAGCAGCACAGGGCCTGGAAACACCATATATTTT
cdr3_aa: CASSTGPGNTIYF

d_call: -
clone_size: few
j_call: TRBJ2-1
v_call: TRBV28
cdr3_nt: TGTGCCAGCAGTTTAGCGGGAACTGAGCAGTTCTTC
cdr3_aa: CASSLAGTEQFF

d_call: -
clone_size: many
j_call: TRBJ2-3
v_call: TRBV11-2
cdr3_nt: TGTGCCAGCAGCTTAAAGCTAGCCGGAACAGATACGCAGTATTTT
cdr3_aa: CASSLKLAGTDTQYF

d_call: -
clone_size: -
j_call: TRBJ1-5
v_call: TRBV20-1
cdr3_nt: TGCAGTGCACGAACGGGGCTACAGGGCGAGCAGCCCCAGCATTTT
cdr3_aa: CSARTGLQGEQPQHF

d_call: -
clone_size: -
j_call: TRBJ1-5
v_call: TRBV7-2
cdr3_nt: TGTGCCAGCAGCTTAGGGGGAAGGAAGAATCAGCCCCAGCATTTT
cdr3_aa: CASSLGGRKNQPQHF

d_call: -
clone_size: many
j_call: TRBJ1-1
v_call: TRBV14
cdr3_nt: TGTGCCAGCAGCCAAGCGAGGAACACTGAAGCTTTCTTT
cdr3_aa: CASSQARNTEAFF

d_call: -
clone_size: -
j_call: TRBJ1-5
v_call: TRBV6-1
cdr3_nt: TGTGCCAGCAGAGTTTATGAGGCGGACGCACAGCCCCAGCATTTT
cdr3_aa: CASRVYEADAQPQHF

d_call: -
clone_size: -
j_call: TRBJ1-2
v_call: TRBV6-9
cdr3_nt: TGTGCCAGCAGTTTAACTGGGTCTGGCTACAACTTC
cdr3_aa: CASSLTGSGYNF

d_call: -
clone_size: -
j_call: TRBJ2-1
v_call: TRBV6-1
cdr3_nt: TGTGCCAGCAGTGAATGGGCTAGCGTACACAATGAGCAGTTCTTC
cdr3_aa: CASSEWASVHNEQFF

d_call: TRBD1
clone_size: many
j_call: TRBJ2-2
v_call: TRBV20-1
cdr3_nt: TGCAGTGCTAGGTCGGACAGGGGCTTTTTACCCGGGGAGCTGTTTTTT
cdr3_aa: CSARSDRGFLPGELFF

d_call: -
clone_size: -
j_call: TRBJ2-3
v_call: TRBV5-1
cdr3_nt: TGCGCCAGCAGCTTTTTGGGCTCCCCGGTCACAGATACGCAGTATTTT
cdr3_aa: CASSFLGSPVTDTQYF

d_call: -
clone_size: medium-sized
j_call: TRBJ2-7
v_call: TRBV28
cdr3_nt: TGTGCCAGCAGCTTATATGGGATGGGGCATGACCTCTACGAGCAGTACTTC
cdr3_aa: CASSLYGMGHDLYEQYF

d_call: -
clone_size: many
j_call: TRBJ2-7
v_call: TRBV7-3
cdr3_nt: TGTGCCAGCAGCCCGGGGGACCCGGGCGACTACGAGCAGTACTTC
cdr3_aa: CASSPGDPGDYEQYF

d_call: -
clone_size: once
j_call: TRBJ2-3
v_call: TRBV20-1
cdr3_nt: TGCAGTGAGGAGGGACCCCTAAGTACGCAGTATTTT
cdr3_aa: CSEEGPLSTQYF

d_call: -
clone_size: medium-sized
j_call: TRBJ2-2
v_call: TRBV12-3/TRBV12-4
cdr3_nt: TGTGCCAGCAACTTCCCCCGAGGGATCAACACCGGGGAGCTGTTTTTT
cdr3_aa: CASNFPRGINTGELFF

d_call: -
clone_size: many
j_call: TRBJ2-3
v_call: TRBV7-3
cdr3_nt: TGTGCCAGCAGCTTAACGGGAGAAAGAGAAGATACGCAGTATTTT
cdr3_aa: CASSLTGEREDTQYF

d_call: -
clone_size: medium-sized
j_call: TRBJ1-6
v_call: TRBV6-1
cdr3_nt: TGTGCCAGCAGTGATCCATTCACAGGGATGACTTCACCCCTCCACTTT
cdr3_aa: CASSDPFTGMTSPLHF

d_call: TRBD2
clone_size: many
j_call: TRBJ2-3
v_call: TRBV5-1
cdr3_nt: TGCGCCAGCAGCTCTGGACTAGCGGGACCCACAGATACGCAGTATTTT
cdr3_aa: CASSSGLAGPTDTQYF